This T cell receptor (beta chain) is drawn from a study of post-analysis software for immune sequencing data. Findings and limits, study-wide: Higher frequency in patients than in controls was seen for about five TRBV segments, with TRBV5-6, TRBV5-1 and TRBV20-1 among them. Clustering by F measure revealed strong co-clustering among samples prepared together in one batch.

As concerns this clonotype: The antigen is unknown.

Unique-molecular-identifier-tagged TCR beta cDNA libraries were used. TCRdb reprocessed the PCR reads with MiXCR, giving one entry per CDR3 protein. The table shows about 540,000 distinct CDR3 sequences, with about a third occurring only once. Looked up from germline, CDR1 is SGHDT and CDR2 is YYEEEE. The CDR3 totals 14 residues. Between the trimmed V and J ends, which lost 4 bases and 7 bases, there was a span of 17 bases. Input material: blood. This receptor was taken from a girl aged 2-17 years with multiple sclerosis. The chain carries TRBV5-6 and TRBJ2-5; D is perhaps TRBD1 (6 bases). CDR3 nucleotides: TGTGCCAGCAGCGTGGCACAGGGAGTGGGGACCCAGTACTTC. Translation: CASSVAQGVGTQYF.